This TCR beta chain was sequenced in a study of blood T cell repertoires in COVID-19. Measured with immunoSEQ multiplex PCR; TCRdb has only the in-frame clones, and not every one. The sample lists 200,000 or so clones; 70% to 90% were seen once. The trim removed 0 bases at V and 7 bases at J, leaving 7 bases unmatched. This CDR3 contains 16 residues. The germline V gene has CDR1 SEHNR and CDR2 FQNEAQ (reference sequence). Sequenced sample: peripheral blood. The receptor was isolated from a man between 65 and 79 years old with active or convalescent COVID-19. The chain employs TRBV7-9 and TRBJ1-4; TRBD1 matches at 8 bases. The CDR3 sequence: CASSLARGLSGEKLFF. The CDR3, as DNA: TGTGCCAGCAGCTTAGCCAGGGGGCTGAGCGGTGAAAAACTGTTTTTT.